This T cell receptor (beta chain) is from a study of blood T cells in healthy people across ages. Whole-study context: Capture via template switching afforded approximately one barcoded beta molecule per two T cells.

A second PCR, run for about 7 to 11 cycles, used a sample-barcoded 5' primer plus a J-beta primer mix. Via MiXCR, TCRdb re-called the 5' RACE reads, giving one row per CDR3 protein. Of 1.5 million to 2 million distinct CDR3 sequences listed, 28% are singletons. With 6 bases removed from V and 1 base from J, the gap between germline ends came to 13 bases. This CDR3 has 14 amino acids. Germline CDR1 MNHNY, CDR2 SVGAGI (reference sequence). Study-wide results and limits: Per million T cells, TCR beta diversity dropped roughly linearly as age increased.

Every donor provided roughly 10 milliliters of peripheral blood. Notes on this clonotype: The target antigen is unknown.

Sequencing was done on a sample of blood. V usage is TRBV6-6 and J usage is TRBJ2-7; D possibly matches TRBD1 or TRBD2 (5 bases each). The TCR comes from a woman in her twenties or thirties in good health. CDR3 DNA sequence: TGTGCCAGCAGATCCGGGACGACTTCCTACGAGCAGTACTTC. This codes for CASRSGTTSYEQYF.